This paragraph covers one T cell receptor beta chain sequence. The antigen remains unidentified. The germline V gene has CDR1 MNHEY and CDR2 SMNVEV (reference sequence). V lost 6 bases and J 3 bases, leaving 11 bases between the germline ends. CDR3 size: 13 residues. Both CD4+ and CD8+ T cells were negatively isolated, and TEMRA cells underwent FACS enrichment. Reverse transcription of about 0.45 to 1 ug RNA was performed with random hexamers. A multiplex approach, immunoSEQ multiplex PCR, amplified TCR beta CDR3 across 54 Vbeta and 13 Jbeta. A single record per CDR3 protein comes from TCRdb applying MiXCR to the immunoSEQ multiplex PCR reads. Of more than 150,000 distinct CDR3 sequences in the sample, approximately 93% were seen once. This entry comes from a study of CD8 T cells in Susac syndrome. Study-level results: Only a relatively small number of individuals were included in the TCR sequencing and HLA analysis.

The J gene is TRBJ1-2, the V gene TRBV27; unclear D gene. The specimen was CD8+ T cells from PBMCs. The clonotype comes from a human donor with multiple sclerosis. The CDR3 sequence is CASRGPLDYGYTF. In nucleotides, the CDR3 is TGTGCCAGCAGAGGACCGCTGGACTATGGCTACACCTTC.